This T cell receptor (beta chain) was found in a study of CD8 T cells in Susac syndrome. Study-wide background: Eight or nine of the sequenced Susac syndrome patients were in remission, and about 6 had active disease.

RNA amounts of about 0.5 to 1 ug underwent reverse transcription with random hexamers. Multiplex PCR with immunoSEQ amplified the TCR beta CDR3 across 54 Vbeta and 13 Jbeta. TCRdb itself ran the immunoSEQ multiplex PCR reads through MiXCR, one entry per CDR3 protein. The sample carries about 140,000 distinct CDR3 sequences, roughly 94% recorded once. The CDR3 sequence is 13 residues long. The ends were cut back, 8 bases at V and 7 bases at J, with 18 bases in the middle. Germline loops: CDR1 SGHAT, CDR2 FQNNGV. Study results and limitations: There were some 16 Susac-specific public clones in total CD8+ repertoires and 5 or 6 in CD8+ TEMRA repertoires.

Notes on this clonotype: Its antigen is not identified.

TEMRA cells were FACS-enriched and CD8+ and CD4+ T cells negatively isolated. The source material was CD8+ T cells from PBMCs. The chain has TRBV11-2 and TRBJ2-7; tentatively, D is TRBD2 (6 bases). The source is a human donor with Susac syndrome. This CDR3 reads CASRGTNLGEQYF. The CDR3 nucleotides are TGTGCCAGCCGCGGGACGAATTTGGGGGAGCAGTACTTC.